The 25 T cell receptor beta chains given below trace back to one sample, sequenced in a study of blood T cell repertoires in COVID-19 (dated by TCRdb to the early 2020s). The library was generated by the immunoSEQ multiplex PCR assay. Here the immuneACCESS table is served through TCRdb, limited to in-frame sequences with V and J called. Missing clones are a known gap in these copies; in checked studies unresolved V genes cover under half, and the rest lacks a known reason. The sample table holds 200,000 to 300,000 clones, of which nearly 85% were seen once. The top ten clonotypes cover roughly 5% of the sample. Input material: peripheral blood. All receptors derive from a human donor in a cohort sampled during active COVID-19.

The rearrangement uses TRBV4-1 and TRBJ2-1, with 7 bases matching TRBD2. The germline CDR1 and CDR2 sequences are MGHRA and YSYEKL. The CDR3 extends over 16 amino acids. V was pared by 1 base and J by 8 bases, with 11 bases of the junction left unmatched. The CDR3 sequence: CASSQVDGGIGYEQFF. CDR3 nucleotide sequence: TGCGCCAGCAGCCAAGTCGACGGGGGGATCGGATATGAGCAGTTCTTC.

The V call is TRBV6-6, the J call TRBJ2-1; D may be TRBD2 (5 bases). The CDR3 sequence is 13 residues long. V was shortened by 7 bases and J by 15 bases, with 22 bases between the two germline ends. From germline, CDR1 is MNHNY and CDR2 SVGAGI (reference sequence). The CDR3 nucleotides read TGTGCCAGCACTTCGGGATCGGACTTCCTCCGGTTCTTC. This gives the protein CASTSGSDFLRFF.

The CDR3 DNA is TGTGCCAGCACCGGGACAGCGAGCACAGATACGCAGTATTTT. Translated: CASTGTASTDTQYF. The genes are TRBV11-1 and TRBJ2-3; 7 nucleotides line up with TRBD1. J lost 0 bases, V lost 7 bases, and 4 bases had no gene match. The CDR3 contains 14 residues. Germline CDR1 and CDR2: SGHAT and FQDESV (reference sequence).

As DNA, the CDR3 is TGTGCCAGTAGTACGGAGACCACCTCTGGGGCCAACGTCCTGACTTTC. This translates into CASSTETTSGANVLTF. The rearrangement uses TRBV19 and TRBJ2-6; no clear D. The CDR3 spans 16 residues. The V end was cut by 4 bases, the J end by 0 bases, with 10 bases between. CDR1 and CDR2 from the germline V gene are LNHDA and SQIVND (reference sequence).

The rearrangement joins TRBV30 to TRBJ2-2, with 13 bases fitting TRBD2. Trimming took 7 bases from V and 5 from J; bases not matched to a gene: 7. CDR3 length: 15 residues. Germline lookup yields CDR1 GTSNPN and CDR2 SVGIG (reference sequence). The CDR3 coding sequence is TGTGCCTCAACGAGGACTAGCGGGGGTACCGGGGAGCTGTTTTTT. Its translation: CASTRTSGGTGELFF.

V gene TRBV5-3 combines with J gene TRBJ1-2; possible D gene TRBD1, 5 bases. Being an ORF, TRBV5-3 has a function that is uncertain. The CDR3 has 15 residues. V was cut by 2 bases and J by 6 bases, with 17 bases left in between. The CDR3, as DNA: TGTGCCAGAAGCTTAAAAGCCAGGGAAGGGAATGGCTACACCTTC. Amino acid sequence: CARSLKAREGNGYTF.

V usage is TRBV7-9 and J usage is TRBJ1-4, with 9 bases lining up with TRBD1. V was clipped by 4 bases and J by 5 bases; unmatched bases: 5. This CDR3 has 15 amino acids. Per the germline V gene, CDR1 is SEHNR and CDR2 is FQNEAQ (reference sequence). CDR3 residues: CASSWGQGGNEKLFF. CDR3 DNA sequence: TGTGCCAGCAGCTGGGGACAGGGCGGAAATGAAAAACTGTTTTTT.

The rearrangement links TRBV11-3 to TRBJ2-7, with 7 bases fitting TRBD2. The CDR3 totals 16 residues. V lost 5 bases to trimming and J lost 3 bases; unmatched junction nucleotides: 13. In germline, CDR1 is SGHNT, CDR2 YENEEA. CDR3 amino acids: CASSPNNGLADYEQYF. The CDR3 DNA reads as TGTGCCAGCAGCCCCAATAATGGGCTAGCGGACTACGAGCAGTACTTC.

This clone has more than one count but fewer than ten. Other DNA sequences in this specimen translate into the identical CDR3. This chain connects TRBV12-3 or TRBV12-4 to TRBJ1-5; D is unclear. V shed 1 base and J shed 5 bases, with 3 bases lying between them. The CDR3 runs 12 residues. The chain's CDR3 is CASSLGDQPQHF. The DNA of the CDR3 is TGTGCCAGCAGTTTAGGCGATCAGCCCCAGCATTTT.

This chain connects TRBV2 to TRBJ1-5, with a possible D match to TRBD1 (5 bases). Deletions cut 3 bases from V and 4 bases from J, with 13 bases between. Germline V CDR1 and CDR2: SNHLY, FYNNEI. The CDR3 sequence is 15 residues long. The CDR3 nucleotides read TGTGCCAGCAGTGAGGACAAGCCGCTAAATCAGCCCCAGCATTTT. Amino acid sequence: CASSEDKPLNQPQHF.

V and J are TRBV10-3 and TRBJ2-2, with D perhaps matching TRBD1 (6 bases). CDR1 is ENHRY, CDR2 SYGVKD, per germline. This CDR3 region has 14 residues. Trimming shortened V by 6 bases and J by 1 base, and 9 bases separated the two germline ends. The CDR3, as DNA: TGTGCCATCAGACCGACAGGGAACACCGGGGAGCTGTTTTTT. It specifies CAIRPTGNTGELFF.

DNA of the CDR3: TGTGCCAGCATGACAGTGAACACTGAAGCTTTCTTT. Translated, it gives CASMTVNTEAFF. V usage is TRBV4-2 and J usage is TRBJ1-1; the D gene is possibly TRBD1 (5 bases). The CDR3 runs to 12 residues. The V end was cut by 7 bases, the J end by 0 bases, with 6 bases between. Germline CDR1 and CDR2: LGHNA and YNFKEQ.

The gene calls are TRBV10-3 and TRBJ2-3, with D perhaps matching TRBD1 (6 bases). CDR1 and CDR2 from the germline V gene are ENHRY and SYGVKD. Trimming left V 6 bases short and J 0 bases short, with 10 bases between. The CDR3 contains 14 residues. The CDR3 DNA reads TGTGCCATCAGGGGGACATTGAGCACAGATACGCAGTATTTT. It codes for CAIRGTLSTDTQYF.

The rearrangement uses TRBV19 and TRBJ2-2; D may be TRBD1 (5 bases). Trimming took 3 bases from V and 4 from J, leaving 15 bases between them. Looked up from germline, CDR1 is LNHDA and CDR2 is SQIVND (reference sequence). This CDR3 has 16 amino acids. CDR3 region: CASSMTTGIATGELFF. Written as DNA, the CDR3 is TGTGCCAGTAGTATGACAACAGGTATTGCCACCGGGGAGCTGTTTTTT.

The rearrangement uses TRBV19 and TRBJ2-7; maybe TRBD1 (6 bases). Germline V gives CDR1 LNHDA, CDR2 SQIVND (reference sequence). CDR3 length equals 11 residues. Between the trimmed V and J ends, which lost 10 bases and 9 bases, there was a span of 16 bases. The CDR3 DNA reads TGTGCCACCCGACAGGAAGAGAGGCAGTACTTC. Protein product: CATRQEERQYF.

The gene calls are TRBV30 and TRBJ1-5; D remains unclear. This CDR3 contains 15 residues. Between the trimmed V and J ends, which lost 0 bases and 7 bases, there was a span of 16 bases. Per germline, CDR1 GTSNPN and CDR2 SVGIG (reference sequence). The CDR3 here is CAWSVLEGREQPQHF. CDR3 nucleotides: TGTGCCTGGAGTGTACTCGAGGGTCGTGAGCAGCCCCAGCATTTT.

The chain couples TRBV2 to TRBJ2-7; 7 bases align to TRBD2. V shed 6 bases, J shed 6 bases, and the junction held 11 bases outside the gene matches. The CDR3 contains 14 residues. Germline V lookup: CDR1 SNHLY, CDR2 FYNNEI. The DNA of the CDR3 is TGTGCCAGCAGCAACCGGGCCCGGGAGGTCGAGCAGTACTTC. Translation gives CASSNRAREVEQYF. Based on the CDR3 plus reference TRBV2 and TRBJ2-7, the full variable domain is EPEVTQTPSHQVTQMGQEVILRCVPISNHLYFYWYRQILGQKVEFLVSFYNNEISEKSEIFDDQFSVERPDGSNFTLKIRSTKLEDSAMYFCASSNRAREVEQYFGPGTRLTVT.

The chain uses TRBV3-1 (or the pseudogene TRBV3-2) and TRBJ1-1, with 8 positions matching TRBD1. Germline CDR1 and CDR2: LGHDT and YNNKEL (reference sequence). Trimming at V came to 1 base and at J to 4 bases, leaving 11 bases not matched to a gene. This CDR3 is 17 amino acids long. The CDR3 DNA is TGTGCCAGCAGCCAAGGGCAGGGGGCTGGAGGCGGCACTGAAGCTTTCTTT. Encoded protein: CASSQGQGAGGGTEAFF.

The chain is built from TRBV11-2 and TRBJ1-6; D remains unclear. The CDR3 covers 20 residues. From germline, CDR1 is SGHAT and CDR2 FQNNGV. V lost 0 bases and J lost 0, with 18 bases in between. The CDR3 DNA sequence: TGTGCCAGCAGCTTAGATCTCGGTACAGACGTTAACTCCTATAATTCACCCCTCCACTTT. Translating gives CASSLDLGTDVNSYNSPLHF.

V is TRBV6-4 and J is TRBJ1-1; D possibly corresponds to TRBD1 (6 bases). CDR1 is MRHNA, CDR2 SNTAGT, per germline. V was pared by 6 bases and J by 0 bases, with 14 bases between. This CDR3 comprises 15 residues. The CDR3: CASSLGQGMNTEAFF. CDR3 nucleotides: TGTGCCAGCAGCCTGGGACAAGGTATGAACACTGAAGCTTTCTTT.

The CDR3 here is CASSSLGTGRWYNEQFF. The CDR3 bases are TGTGCCAGCAGCTCCCTTGGGACAGGGAGATGGTACAATGAGCAGTTCTTC. The chain employs TRBV7-2 and TRBJ2-1; TRBD1 matches at 9 bases. CDR1 SGHTA and CDR2 FQGNSA come from the germline V gene. The CDR3 spans 17 residues. The V and J ends lost 4 bases and 4 bases, in that order; junction bases with no gene match: 11.

The chain's CDR3 is CASSYRQGTEAFF. CDR3 DNA: TGTGCCAGCAGCTACCGACAGGGAACTGAAGCTTTCTTT. The chain carries TRBV7-9 and TRBJ1-1; 7 nucleotides agree with TRBD1. The V and J ends lost 4 bases and 5 bases, in that order; junction bases with no gene match: 4. CDR3 length: 13 amino acids. The germline V gene encodes CDR1 SEHNR and CDR2 FQNEAQ (reference sequence).

The rearrangement uses TRBV27 and TRBJ2-4, with D uncertain. V was pared by 2 bases and J by 5 bases, with 13 bases between. Germline V gene data show CDR1 as MNHEY and CDR2 as SMNVEV (reference sequence). This CDR3 is 15 amino acids long. DNA for the CDR3: TGTGCCAGCAGTTTACTTTCACAGAACCAAAACATTCAGTACTTC. Protein sequence: CASSLLSQNQNIQYF.

The J gene is TRBJ2-1, the V gene TRBV6-5, with 14 bases lining up with TRBD2. The ends lost 7 bases at V and 7 bases at J; junction bases unmatched: 6. This CDR3 is built from 15 residues. Germline V gives CDR1 MNHEY, CDR2 SVGAGI. In DNA form, the CDR3 reads TGTGCCAGCACCCGACTAGCGGGGGGGCTTAATGAGCAGTTCTTC. The encoded protein is CASTRLAGGLNEQFF.

This clone was seen just once. This chain uses TRBV7-3 with TRBJ2-5, with 10 bases that match TRBD1. Per the germline V gene, CDR1 is SGHTA and CDR2 is FQGTGA. The CDR3 sequence is 16 residues long. The ends lost 5 bases at V and 5 bases at J; junction bases unmatched: 11. The CDR3 loop reads CASSRSPGQGIETQYF. The CDR3, as DNA: TGTGCCAGCAGCAGGTCGCCGGGACAGGGGATTGAGACCCAGTACTTC.